Presented here are 18 T cell receptor beta chains from one specimen sequenced in a study of T-cell memory formation after mild COVID-19. TCRdb reprocessed the 5' RACE reads with MiXCR, giving one entry per CDR3 protein. The sample records fewer than 600,000 distinct CDR3 sequences, about a fifth being singletons. Sequenced material: PBMCs or a T cell subset sorted from them (not recorded which). Every receptor here comes from an adult woman who had mild COVID-19 (a few samples of this study predate the infection). Cell type and time point are not known.

The table lists this clonotype with a few counts. The genes are TRBV7-2 and TRBJ2-1, with 14 bases lining up with TRBD2. V shed 3 bases, J shed 4 bases, and the junction held 8 bases outside the gene matches. Germline CDR1 and CDR2: SGHTA and FQGNSA. The CDR3 loop spans 18 amino acids. The CDR3 reads CASSFAGTSGSRYNEQFF. DNA for the CDR3: TGTGCCAGCAGCTTCGCCGGGACTAGCGGGAGTAGATACAATGAGCAGTTCTTC.

The chain couples TRBV10-3 to TRBJ2-7; maybe TRBD1 (5 bases). This CDR3 is 11 amino acids long. V lost 10 bases and J 5 bases, leaving 12 bases between the germline ends. Germline V gene lookup returns CDR1 ENHRY and CDR2 SYGVKD. CDR3 sequence: CATSTVNEQYF. The CDR3, as DNA: TGTGCCACCTCGACAGTAAACGAGCAGTACTTC.

This clonotype appeared a few times. This chain links TRBV18 with TRBJ2-7, with 11 bases aligning to TRBD1. The germline V gene has CDR1 KGHSH and CDR2 LQKENI. V was pared by 4 bases and J by 4 bases, with 3 bases of the junction left unmatched. This CDR3 spans 14 amino acids. CDR3 protein: CASSRTGGEYEQYF. The CDR3 DNA reads TGTGCCAGCTCACGGACAGGGGGCGAGTACGAGCAGTACTTC.

This clonotype has only a few counts. The J gene is TRBJ1-1, the V gene TRBV5-6, with no clear D. Trimming took off 4 bases at V and 0 bases at J, with 16 bases between the two ends. The CDR3 runs 16 residues. CDR1 is SGHDT, CDR2 YYEEEE, per germline. Here the CDR3 DNA reads TGTGCCAGCAGCCCCACATACACGAGAGTGAACACTGAAGCTTTCTTT. This gives the protein CASSPTYTRVNTEAFF.

This chain connects TRBV7-2 to TRBJ1-1; possibly TRBD1 for D (6 bases). V dropped 6 bases and J dropped 8 bases, with 19 bases sitting between them. The CDR3 runs 14 residues. Germline loops: CDR1 SGHTA, CDR2 FQGNSA. The CDR3 DNA follows: TGTGCCAGCAGTAGGGGGGGGTTGAGGCTAGAAGCTTTCTTT. Protein sequence: CASSRGGLRLEAFF.

CDR3 in DNA: TGTGCCAGCAGACCGGGGGCCGGGGAGCTGTTTTTT. Protein: CASRPGAGELFF. The chain combines TRBV5-5 with TRBJ2-2; D perhaps matches TRBD2 (6 bases). V lost 5 bases and J 6 bases, leaving 8 bases between the germline ends. The CDR3 sequence is 12 residues long. Germline V CDR1 and CDR2: SGHKS, YYEKEE (reference sequence).

V is TRBV15 and J is TRBJ1-1, with D tentatively TRBD1 (6 bases). The CDR3 contains 14 residues. Looked up from germline, CDR1 is LNHNV and CDR2 is YYDKDF (reference sequence). V lost 8 bases and J 4 bases, leaving 17 bases between the germline ends. In DNA form, the CDR3 reads TGTGCCACCCATCTAGGGGACACGGGCACTGAAGCTTTCTTT. Amino acid sequence: CATHLGDTGTEAFF.

A few counts support this clonotype. This chain uses TRBV2 with TRBJ2-7; D is undetermined. The germline CDR1 and CDR2 sequences are SNHLY and FYNNEI. Trimming pared 5 bases from V and 6 bases from J, leaving 11 bases between. This CDR3 comprises 12 residues. CDR3: CASSTYSTEQYF. The CDR3 coding sequence is TGTGCCAGCAGTACGTACTCAACCGAGCAGTACTTC.

Many counts were recorded for this clonotype. The V and J genes are TRBV5-1 and TRBJ2-1; D ambiguous. Germline loops: CDR1 SGHRS, CDR2 YFSETQ. This CDR3 has 14 residues. V was trimmed by 0 bases and J by 2 bases, leaving 6 bases between them. In nucleotides, the CDR3 is TGCGCCAGCAGCTTGGCGGCTCCCTACAATGAGCAGTTCTTC. This encodes CASSLAAPYNEQFF.

This clonotype was seen a handful of times. The rearrangement joins TRBV12-3 or TRBV12-4 to TRBJ1-1; the match to TRBD1 covers 11 bases. V lost 3 bases to trimming and J lost 4 bases; unmatched junction nucleotides: 13. The CDR3 is 18 amino acids. The CDR3 DNA follows: TGTGCCAGCAGTTTTAGAGGACAGGGGGCTCCCATGGGCACTGAAGCTTTCTTT. It encodes CASSFRGQGAPMGTEAFF.

The gene calls are TRBV6-6 and TRBJ2-4; 8 bases line up with TRBD1. The CDR3 has 17 amino acids. Losses at the gene ends were 6 bases for V and 2 bases for J; bases not matched to a gene: 12. Looked up from germline, CDR1 is MNHNY and CDR2 is SVGAGI (reference sequence). The DNA for the CDR3 is TGTGCCAGCAGCGGACAGGGCCGGGAATTGTCCAAAAACATTCAGTACTTC. Protein sequence: CASSGQGRELSKNIQYF.

The chain employs TRBV5-1 and TRBJ2-5; the D call may be TRBD1 or TRBD2 (5 bases each). V lost 4 bases, J lost 1 base, and 14 bases lay in between. The CDR3 spans 15 residues. Per the germline V gene, CDR1 is SGHRS and CDR2 is YFSETQ. The CDR3 protein is CASSHSGPIQETQYF. DNA of the CDR3: TGCGCCAGCAGCCACTCGGGACCGATCCAAGAGACCCAGTACTTC.

The chain combines TRBV6-5 with TRBJ1-4; maybe TRBD1 (6 bases). Germline V gene lookup returns CDR1 MNHEY and CDR2 SVGAGI. V lost 2 bases to trimming and J lost 4 bases, with 17 bases between them. The CDR3 sequence is 17 residues long. This CDR3 reads CASSYTVTGALNEKLFF. The DNA of the CDR3 is TGTGCCAGCAGTTACACGGTCACGGGGGCCCTTAATGAAAAACTGTTTTTT.

Comments on this clonotype: The junction departs from the called germline gene at one end, perhaps through a read error. The chain has TRBV5-5 and TRBJ1-2; TRBD1 is a possible D gene (5 bases). There are 11 residues in the CDR3. Germline lookup yields CDR1 SGHKS and CDR2 YYEKEE (reference sequence). The CDR3 DNA reads TGTGCCAGCACCTGGGGAGACAGCCTGGCCTTC. Its protein product is CASTWGDSLAF.

This clonotype has just a few counts. V usage is TRBV4-2 and J usage is TRBJ2-5, with TRBD2 matching 10 bases. Germline V gives CDR1 LGHNA, CDR2 YNFKEQ. There are 19 residues in the CDR3. Unmatched junction bases numbered 11, after V lost 0 bases and J lost 1 base. The CDR3 protein is CASSQEGGLAEGIQETQYF. The DNA of the CDR3 is TGTGCCAGCAGCCAAGAAGGTGGACTAGCGGAGGGGATCCAAGAGACCCAGTACTTC.

This clonotype has a handful of counts. The genes are TRBV29-1 and TRBJ1-4, with no clear D. Trimming took 2 bases from V and 5 from J, leaving 9 bases between them. The CDR3 length is 13 residues. Germline values: CDR1 SQVTM, CDR2 ANQGSEA. The CDR3 DNA sequence: TGCAGCGTTGAATGGCAGGAAAATGAAAAACTGTTTTTT. Residues: CSVEWQENEKLFF.

This clonotype has at least ten counts. The V call is TRBV27, the J call TRBJ1-2, with D possibly matching TRBD1 (5 bases). The CDR3 is 18 residues long. The germline V gene encodes CDR1 MNHEY and CDR2 SMNVEV (reference sequence). V was shortened by 2 bases and J by 7 bases, with 26 bases between the two germline ends. The chain's CDR3 is CASSLNPWDRRRGGGYTF. The CDR3 DNA reads as TGTGCCAGCAGTTTAAACCCCTGGGACCGCCGGAGGGGTGGTGGCTACACCTTC.

The V and J genes are TRBV2 and TRBJ2-1; no clear D gene. The V gene's germline CDR1 is SNHLY and CDR2 FYNNEI. The length of the CDR3 is 10 residues. Trimming removed 2 bases at V and 9 bases at J, with 2 bases between. CDR3 loop: CASSESEQFF. CDR3 sequence (DNA): TGTGCCAGCAGTGAAAGTGAGCAGTTCTTC.